A selection of T cell receptor beta chains follows, all from one sample in a study of blood T cell repertoires in COVID-19. TCRdb's table, derived via immunoSEQ multiplex PCR, lists solely in-frame clones and lacks some. The table includes roughly 120,000 clones, around nine tenths detected once. The sequenced material came from peripheral blood. The receptors were sampled from a man between 45 and 60 years old with COVID-19, enrolled during active disease. CDR3s include the opening cysteine and the closing phenylalanine or tryptophan. The order of the fields is D gene, clone size, J gene, V gene, CDR3 protein, CDR3 DNA. A D gene is named only where the DNA matches it firmly. The size of a clone is reported for some rows only, either as once, few or many, or as a class for expanded clones.

NA,NA,TRBJ2-1,TRBV3-1/TRBV3-2,CASSEGDEQFF,TGTGCCAGCAGTGAGGGGGATGAGCAGTTCTTC
TRBD1,NA,TRBJ2-5,TRBV24-1,CATSSSGTVQETQYF,TGTGCCACCAGTTCATCCGGGACAGTCCAAGAGACCCAGTACTTC
TRBD2,few,TRBJ2-1,TRBV27,CASSLGGSGLAVYNEQFF,TGTGCCAGCAGTTTAGGTGGGTCAGGACTAGCGGTTTACAATGAGCAGTTCTTC
NA,NA,TRBJ2-5,TRBV18,CASSPAGAQETQYF,TGTGCCAGCTCACCTGCGGGGGCACAAGAGACCCAGTACTTC
TRBD2,NA,TRBJ2-1,TRBV9,CASSVSIPAGTSGYNEQFF,TGTGCCAGCAGCGTTTCCATACCCGCCGGGACTAGCGGCTACAATGAGCAGTTCTTC
NA,NA,TRBJ1-5,TRBV12-3/TRBV12-4,CASSLPPEPQHF,TGTGCCAGCAGTCTACCCCCTGAGCCCCAGCATTTT
TRBD1,few,TRBJ2-7,TRBV19,CASSLQGDHEQYF,TGTGCCAGTAGCTTACAGGGGGACCACGAGCAGTACTTC
TRBD1,NA,TRBJ2-5,TRBV12-3/TRBV12-4,CASTPGQGETQYF,TGTGCCAGCACCCCCGGACAGGGTGAGACCCAGTACTTC
TRBD1,few,TRBJ1-5,TRBV28,CASTLTGVNQPQHF,TGTGCCAGCACCCTGACAGGGGTCAATCAGCCCCAGCATTTT
NA,few,TRBJ1-6,TRBV27,CASSLTGVTNSPLHF,TGTGCCAGCAGCCTGACGGGGGTCACTAATTCACCCCTCCACTTT
TRBD1,few,TRBJ1-5,TRBV19,CASSIWGQGNSNQPQHF,TGTGCCAGTAGTATCTGGGGACAGGGGAATAGCAATCAGCCCCAGCATTTT
TRBD1,NA,TRBJ1-5,TRBV10-3,CAISVQGDNQPQHF,TGTGCCATCAGTGTGCAGGGGGACAATCAGCCCCAGCATTTT
TRBD2,NA,TRBJ2-3,TRBV29-1,CSVEGSSGNSDTQYF,TGCAGCGTTGAAGGTTCTAGCGGGAATTCGGATACGCAGTATTTT
TRBD1,once,TRBJ2-3,TRBV24-1,CATSEQGGTDTQYF,TGTGCCACCAGTGAACAGGGGGGCACAGATACGCAGTATTTT
NA,NA,TRBJ1-6,TRBV30,CAWNPKDGLEYNSPLHF,TGTGCCTGGAACCCCAAGGACGGACTAGAATATAATTCACCCCTCCACTTT
NA,once,TRBJ1-5,TRBV11-2,CASSSGLEQPQHF,TGTGCCAGCAGCTCGGGGTTGGAGCAGCCCCAGCATTTT
NA,NA,TRBJ2-1,TRBV3-1/TRBV3-2,CASSQADNEQFF,TGTGCCAGCAGCCAAGCGGACAATGAGCAGTTCTTC
NA,NA,TRBJ1-1,TRBV15,CATSRVPGTEAFF,TGTGCCACCAGCAGAGTCCCGGGGACTGAAGCTTTCTTT
NA,NA,TRBJ1-5,TRBV3-1/TRBV3-2,CASSQHQGGQPQHF,TGTGCCAGCAGCCAACACCAAGGAGGTCAGCCCCAGCATTTT
NA,NA,TRBJ2-2,TRBV14,CASSHVLNTGELFF,TGTGCCAGCAGCCATGTACTCAACACCGGGGAGCTGTTTTTT
TRBD1,NA,TRBJ1-1,TRBV29-1,CSVERVQGGPNTEAFF,TGCAGCGTTGAACGTGTTCAAGGGGGCCCTAACACTGAAGCTTTCTTT
NA,NA,TRBJ1-1,TRBV20-1,CSASQGSTEAFF,TGCAGTGCTAGTCAGGGGAGCACTGAAGCTTTCTTT